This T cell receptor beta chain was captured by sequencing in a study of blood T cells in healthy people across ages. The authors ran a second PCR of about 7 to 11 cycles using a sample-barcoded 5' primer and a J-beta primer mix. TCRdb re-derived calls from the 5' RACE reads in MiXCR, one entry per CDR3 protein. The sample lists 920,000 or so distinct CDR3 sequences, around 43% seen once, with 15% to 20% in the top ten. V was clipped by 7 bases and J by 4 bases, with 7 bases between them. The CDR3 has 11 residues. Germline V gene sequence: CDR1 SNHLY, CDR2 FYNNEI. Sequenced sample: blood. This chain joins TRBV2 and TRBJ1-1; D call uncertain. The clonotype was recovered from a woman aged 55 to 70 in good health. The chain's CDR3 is CASITSTEAFF. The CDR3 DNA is TGTGCCAGCATAACGTCCACTGAAGCTTTCTTT.